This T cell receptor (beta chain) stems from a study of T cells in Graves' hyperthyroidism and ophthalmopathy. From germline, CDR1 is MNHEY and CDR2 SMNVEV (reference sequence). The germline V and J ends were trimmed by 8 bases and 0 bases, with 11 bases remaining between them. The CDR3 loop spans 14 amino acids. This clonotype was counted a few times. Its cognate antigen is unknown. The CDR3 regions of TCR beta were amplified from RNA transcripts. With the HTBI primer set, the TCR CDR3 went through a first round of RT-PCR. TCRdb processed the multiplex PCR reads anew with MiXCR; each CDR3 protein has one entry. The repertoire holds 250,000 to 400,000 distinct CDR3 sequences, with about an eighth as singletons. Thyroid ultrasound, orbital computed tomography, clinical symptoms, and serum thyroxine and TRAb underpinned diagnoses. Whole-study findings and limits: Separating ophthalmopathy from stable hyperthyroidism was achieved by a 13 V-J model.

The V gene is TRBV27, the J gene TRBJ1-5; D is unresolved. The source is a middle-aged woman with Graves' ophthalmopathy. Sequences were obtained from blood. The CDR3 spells CASGPFDSNQPQHF. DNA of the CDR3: TGTGCCAGCGGCCCTTTTGATAGCAATCAGCCCCAGCATTTT.